Presented here are 18 T cell receptor beta chains from one specimen sequenced in a study of CD8+CD57+ T cells in acquired aplastic anemia. TCR beta VDJ combinations and CDR3 sequences were profiled from genomic DNA. One entry per CDR3 protein results from TCRdb running MiXCR on the reads. The sample carries some 120,000 distinct CDR3 sequences, over 45% recorded once. The sample consisted of sorted CD4+, CD8+, or CD8+CD57+ T cells (not recorded which) from PBMCs. Receptors were obtained from a human donor in good health, serving as a control.

This clonotype has ten or more counts. The chain employs TRBV10-3 and TRBJ1-2; D is possibly TRBD1 (5 bases). The ends were cut back, 0 bases at V and 5 bases at J, with 13 bases in the middle. This CDR3 region has 15 residues. Germline V lookup: CDR1 ENHRY, CDR2 SYGVKD. In nucleotides, the CDR3 is TGTGCCATCAGTGAGTCGGTGGCAGGGCCTTATGGCTACACCTTC. Protein product: CAISESVAGPYGYTF.

The CDR3 sequence: CAISGARKGAGGYTF. CDR3 nucleotide sequence: TGTGCCATCAGTGGGGCCAGGAAGGGGGCGGGTGGCTACACCTTC. The V and J genes are TRBV10-3 and TRBJ1-2; TRBD1 matches at 7 bases. Germline CDR1 and CDR2: ENHRY and SYGVKD. V trimming: 4 bases; J trimming: 7 bases; junction bases outside the gene matches: 12. CDR3 size: 15 residues.

This clonotype was observed at least ten times. The J gene is TRBJ1-1, the V gene TRBV12-3 or TRBV12-4, with D uncertain. The CDR3 spans 12 residues. V was clipped by 3 bases and J by 8 bases, with 10 bases between them. The CDR3 DNA follows: TGTGCCAGCAGTTTGATATCTCCAGAAGCTTTCTTT. Residues: CASSLISPEAFF.

This chain links TRBV24-1 with TRBJ2-3; 14 bases agree with TRBD2. Germline lookup yields CDR1 KGHDR and CDR2 SFDVKD. Trimming removed 6 bases from V and 11 bases from J; junction bases left unmatched: 6. CDR3 length: 14 residues. The CDR3: CATSLGLAGGEQYF. The CDR3 DNA follows: TGTGCCACCAGTCTTGGACTAGCGGGAGGTGAGCAGTATTTT.

In its sample, this clonotype is medium-sized. The chain links TRBV2 to TRBJ1-5; a possible D gene is TRBD1 (5 bases). Germline CDR1 reads SNHLY; CDR2 reads FYNNEI. Deletions cut 1 base from V and 8 bases from J, with 21 bases between. The CDR3 sequence is 17 residues long. CDR3 region: CASSEGQGFAIMEPQHF. CDR3 bases: TGTGCCAGCAGTGAAGGGCAGGGATTTGCCATTATGGAGCCCCAGCATTTT.

This clonotype was recorded at least ten times. This chain joins TRBV5-1 and TRBJ2-5, with a possible D match to TRBD2 (7 bases). CDR3 size: 14 residues. In germline, CDR1 is SGHRS, CDR2 YFSETQ. V was cut by 5 bases and J by 4 bases, with 15 bases left in between. This chain's CDR3 is CASRPGGPAETQYF. CDR3 coding DNA: TGCGCCAGCAGACCGGGGGGCCCGGCAGAGACCCAGTACTTC.

By frequency in the sample, this clonotype is medium-sized. The chain has TRBV20-1 and TRBJ1-1; TRBD1 is a possible D gene (5 bases). This CDR3 is built from 13 residues. V was shortened by 5 bases and J by 2 bases, with 12 bases between the two germline ends. Germline V CDR1 and CDR2: DFQATT, SNEGSKA (reference sequence). CDR3 bases: TGCAGTGCTCCTATGACAGTCAACACTGAAGCTTTCTTT. The encoded protein is CSAPMTVNTEAFF.

As DNA, the CDR3 is TGTGCCAGCAGCGACGACAGGGGGGAGGATGAGCAGTTCTTC. This translates into CASSDDRGEDEQFF. This sequence joins TRBV2 and TRBJ2-1; 9 nucleotides match TRBD1. Per the germline V gene, CDR1 is SNHLY and CDR2 is FYNNEI. The CDR3 extends over 14 amino acids. V shed 6 bases and J 8 bases; nucleotides not matched to a gene: 8.

This clonotype was detected many times. This sequence joins TRBV20-1 and TRBJ2-7; D may be TRBD1 or TRBD2 (5 bases each). Trimming stripped 2 bases from V and 5 bases from J, with 16 bases between. The CDR3 is made up of 14 amino acids. Germline V CDR1 and CDR2: DFQATT, SNEGSKA (reference sequence). The CDR3 region has the DNA TGCAGTGCTAGAACCTCCAACCTGGGGGACGAGCAGTACTTC. This encodes CSARTSNLGDEQYF.

This clonotype was recorded at least ten times. The chain combines TRBV7-2 with TRBJ1-2; D is uncertain. The CDR3 covers 12 residues. Germline V gives CDR1 SGHTA, CDR2 FQGNSA. The V gene lost 1 base and the J gene lost 7 bases, with 7 bases spanning the gap. The CDR3 coding sequence is TGTGCCAGCAGCTTAGAAGCTTCTGGCTACACCTTC. It is translated as CASSLEASGYTF. Using reference TRBV7-2 and TRBJ1-2 for the parts outside the CDR3, the full variable domain is GAGVSQSPSNKVTEKGKDVELRCDPISGHTALYWYRQSLGQGLEFLIYFQGNSAPDKSGLPSDRFSAERTGGSVSTLTIQRTQQEDSAVYLCASSLEASGYTFGSGTRLTVV.

The chain uses TRBV20-1 and TRBJ2-1; 8 bases match TRBD2. The trim removed 3 bases at V and 4 bases at J, leaving 8 bases unmatched. CDR1 and CDR2 from the germline V gene are DFQATT and SNEGSKA (reference sequence). The CDR3 is 15 amino acids. CDR3 residues: CSARGRVAGYNEQFF. The CDR3 DNA reads TGCAGTGCTAGGGGGCGGGTAGCGGGGTACAATGAGCAGTTCTTC.

The V call is TRBV29-1, the J call TRBJ2-7; TRBD2 aligns across 13 bases. CDR3 length equals 15 residues. V shed 0 bases and J 4 bases; nucleotides not matched to a gene: 3. Germline CDR1 is SQVTM and CDR2 is ANQGSEA. CDR3 in amino acids: CSVEDGTSGIYEQYF. Written as DNA, the CDR3 is TGCAGCGTTGAAGATGGGACTAGCGGGATTTACGAGCAGTACTTC.

This clonotype was seen repeatedly, ten times or more. V is TRBV7-7 and J is TRBJ2-1; the match to TRBD2 covers 11 bases. The CDR3 contains 14 residues. In germline, CDR1 is SSHAT, CDR2 FNYEAQ (reference sequence). Losses at the gene ends were 5 bases for V and 9 bases for J; bases not matched to a gene: 6. DNA for the CDR3: TGTGCCAGCAGCGTGTCCGGGACTAGCGGTGAGCAGTTCTTC. Translating gives CASSVSGTSGEQFF.

This chain joins TRBV4-2 and TRBJ2-1, with a weak D call TRBD2 (7 bases). CDR3 length: 17 residues. Germline CDR1 is LGHNA and CDR2 is YNFKEQ. V lost 0 bases and J lost 4, with 16 bases in between. The CDR3 coding sequence is TGTGCCAGCAGCCAAGAGCAGAGGGGGGGCATTTACAATGAGCAGTTCTTC. Translation gives CASSQEQRGGIYNEQFF.

The V and J genes are TRBV5-8 and TRBJ2-3, with D possibly being TRBD2 (6 bases). Germline-derived CDR1 and CDR2 are SGHTS and YDEGEE. This CDR3 comprises 15 residues. Trimming stripped 0 bases from V and 2 bases from J, with 10 bases between. CDR3 sequence reads: CASSLGSGNTDTQYF. Here the CDR3 DNA reads TGTGCCAGCAGCTTGGGTAGCGGCAACACAGATACGCAGTATTTT.

The CDR3 nucleotides read TGTGCCAGCAGGAATACCGGGACAGGGATCAATGAGCAGTTCTTC. As protein: CASRNTGTGINEQFF. This chain joins TRBV27 and TRBJ2-1; TRBD1 matches 9 bases. Germline V gene lookup returns CDR1 MNHEY and CDR2 SMNVEV (reference sequence). V dropped 6 bases and J dropped 6; count of bases not matched to a gene: 9. This CDR3 spans 15 amino acids.

This chain joins TRBV19 and TRBJ2-7; 14 nucleotides agree with TRBD2. The germline V gene has CDR1 LNHDA and CDR2 SQIVND (reference sequence). The length of the CDR3 is 15 residues. J lost 4 bases, V lost 1 base, and 0 bases had no gene match. For the CDR3, the DNA is TGTGCCAGTAGTATAGGGACTAGCGGGGGGTACGAGCAGTACTTC. It encodes CASSIGTSGGYEQYF.

Judged by abundance, this clonotype is medium-sized. The chain links TRBV10-3 to TRBJ2-1; 8 bases agree with TRBD2. CDR1 and CDR2 (germline): ENHRY, SYGVKD. This CDR3 is built from 16 residues. Unmatched junction bases numbered 9, after V lost 4 bases and J lost 4 bases. The CDR3 loop is CAISAQAGAIYNEQFF. CDR3 coding DNA: TGTGCCATCAGTGCCCAAGCGGGGGCCATTTACAATGAGCAGTTCTTC.